The TCR beta chain under discussion was sequenced for a study of blood T cell repertoires in COVID-19. Looking at the study overall: The cDNA or gDNA used as material had been derived from T cells, B-cell-depleted T cells, or PBMCs.

Data came from immunoSEQ multiplex PCR; TCRdb stores just in-frame clones and leaves some out. The sample includes 250,000 to 300,000 clones, approximately 83% of them seen just once. V lost 1 base, J lost 8 bases, and 11 bases lay in between. Germline assignment: CDR1 MDHEN and CDR2 SYDVKM. This CDR3 spans 13 amino acids. The sequence was collected from a woman in her fifties or sixties who had recovered from COVID-19. Sequenced material: PBMCs or T cells enriched from blood (not recorded which). The chain couples TRBV28 to TRBJ1-2; D remains unclear. In DNA form, the CDR3 reads TGTGCCAGCAGTTTATCGGGATTCGAGGGCTACACCTTC. Its translation is CASSLSGFEGYTF.